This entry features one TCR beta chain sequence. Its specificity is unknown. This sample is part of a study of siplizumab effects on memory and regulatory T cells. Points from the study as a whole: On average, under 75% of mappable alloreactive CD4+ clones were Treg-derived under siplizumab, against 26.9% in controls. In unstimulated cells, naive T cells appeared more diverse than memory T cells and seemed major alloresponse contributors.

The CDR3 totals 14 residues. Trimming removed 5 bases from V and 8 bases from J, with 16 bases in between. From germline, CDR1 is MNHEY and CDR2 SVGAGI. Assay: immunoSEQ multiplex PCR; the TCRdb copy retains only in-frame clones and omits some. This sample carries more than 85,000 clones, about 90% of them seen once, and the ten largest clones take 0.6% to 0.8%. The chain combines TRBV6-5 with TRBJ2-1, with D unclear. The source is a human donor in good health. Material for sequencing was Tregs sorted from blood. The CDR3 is CASSPPHQTHEQFF. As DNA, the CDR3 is TGTGCCAGCAGTCCCCCCCACCAAACCCATGAGCAGTTCTTC.